This TCR beta chain originates from a study of Graves' ophthalmopathy and Graves' hyperthyroidism. Exclusion applied to patients with other autoimmune diseases, uncontrolled infections, pregnancy or lactation. With 2 bases removed from V and 1 base from J, the gap between germline ends came to 6 bases. The CDR3 has 14 residues. Germline lookup yields CDR1 SGHRS and CDR2 YFSETQ. The authors amplified TCR beta CDR3 regions, and they did so from RNA transcripts for repertoire sequencing. First-round RT-PCR used HTBI primers; second-round multiplex PCR followed. TCRdb re-called the multiplex PCR reads through MiXCR, storing one row per CDR3 protein. The sample shows 680,000 or so distinct CDR3 sequences, 22% of them seen only once. Findings and caveats of the study: It was with approximately 69% sensitivity and almost 75% specificity that the model predicted ophthalmopathy progression.

This clonotype was counted at least ten times. Its antigen is undetermined. The sample comprised peripheral blood. The chain links TRBV5-1 to TRBJ2-2; no clear D gene. The origin of this receptor is a young woman with stable Graves' hyperthyroidism. Some clones in this sample may be carry-over from other donors' samples. CDR3 sequence: CASSFRQNTGELFF. The CDR3 DNA is TGCGCCAGCAGCTTTAGGCAGAACACCGGGGAGCTGTTTTTT.